This T cell receptor (beta chain) came from a study of identifying expanded T cells in peripheral blood. The study, taken as a whole, reports: Differentially abundant clones: roughly 1.2 between replicates, approximately 16 at around 14 days, 19 to 20 at four.

V gave up 3 bases and J gave up 1 base; unmatched junction bases: 5. Germline-derived CDR1 and CDR2 are SQVTM and ANQGSEA. CDR3 length: 16 amino acids. Measured with immunoSEQ multiplex PCR; TCRdb has only the in-frame clones, and not every one. The sample carries 50,000 to 60,000 clones, approximately 82% recorded once. Worth noting for this clone: No antigen is known for it.

Sample: blood. The rearrangement links TRBV29-1 to TRBJ2-5, with 13 bases that match TRBD2. This clonotype was sampled from a person aged 18 to 70 in good health. The CDR3 DNA sequence: TGCAGCGTTGAGGGGACTAGCGGGAAGGCCCAAGAGACCCAGTACTTC. This sequence encodes CSVEGTSGKAQETQYF. The full variable domain, rest sourced from reference TRBV29-1 and TRBJ2-5, is SAVISQKPSRDICQRGTSLTIQCQVDSQVTMMFWYRQQPGQSLTLIATANQGSEATYESGFVIDKFPISRPNLTFSTLTVSNMSPEDSSIYLCSVEGTSGKAQETQYFGPGTRLLVL.